These 2 T cell receptor beta chains came from one sample sequenced in a study of beta chain features in type 1 diabetes. Notes on the study in general: Moderately but significantly shorter TCRB CDR3s were found in Type 1 diabetes patients in all four CD4+ subsets.

As every portion of the isolated RNA was reverse transcribed, the sequencing read expressed TCRB transcripts. Repertoires were generated with immunoSEQ multiplex PCR, while TCRdb's copy carries only in-frame clones and drops some. The sample gives 150,000 to 190,000 clones, 10% of which show up once; 0.45% to 0.6% is in the top ten. No antigen has been identified for these receptors. Sequencing used central memory CD4+ T cells from blood. Receptors were obtained from a young man with type 1 diabetes.

This clone was observed a few times. The chain has TRBV5-5 and TRBJ2-3, with 10 bases aligning to TRBD2. Germline assignment: CDR1 SGHKS and CDR2 YYEKEE (reference sequence). The CDR3 has 19 residues. V lost 2 bases, J lost 1 base, and 13 bases stayed unmatched. This CDR3 is CASSLFGVAGGSGTDTQYF. CDR3 DNA sequence: TGTGCCAGCAGCTTATTCGGGGTAGCGGGAGGATCAGGCACAGATACGCAGTATTTT. Looking up the rest from reference TRBV5-5 and TRBJ2-3 gives the full variable domain: DAGVTQSPTHLIKTRGQQVTLRCSPISGHKSVSWYQQVLGQGPQFIFQYYEKEERGRGNFPDRFSARQFPNYSSELNVNALLLGDSALYLCASSLFGVAGGSGTDTQYFGPGTRLTVL.

The rearrangement joins TRBV28 to TRBJ2-4; 8 nucleotides agree with TRBD1. Germline lookup yields CDR1 MDHEN and CDR2 SYDVKM. This CDR3 contains 18 residues. Germline trimming cut 7 bases from V and 0 bases from J; bases unmatched to any gene: 14. The CDR3 loop is CASKRTGLSQVAKNIQYF. CDR3 DNA sequence: TGTGCCAGCAAACGGACAGGGTTGTCTCAGGTAGCCAAAAACATTCAGTACTTC.